A single sample is the source of the 5 T cell receptor beta chains below, sequenced in a study of identical twins. Using its own MiXCR run on the 5' RACE reads, TCRdb lists one record per CDR3 protein. The sample includes around 530,000 distinct CDR3 sequences, 12% to 15% of them seen just once. This same sample was also taken into another study, of yellow fever vaccine responses in identical twins.

Source material: CD4+ T cells sorted from blood. These receptors came from a woman aged 18-30 years in good health.

The chain couples TRBV19 to TRBJ1-5; 7 bases agree with TRBD1. The V and J ends lost 4 bases and 5 bases, in that order; junction bases with no gene match: 17. Germline V gene sequence: CDR1 LNHDA, CDR2 SQIVND (reference sequence). The CDR3 covers 18 residues. CDR3 bases: TGTGCCAGTAGTAGGGGCCAGGGGGTAAGGGGTGAGGATCAGCCCCAGCATTTT. Protein sequence: CASSRGQGVRGEDQPQHF.

This clonotype showed up just a few times. The rearrangement uses TRBV4-1 and TRBJ2-2; 12 bases fit TRBD1. The trim removed 3 bases at V and 9 bases at J, leaving 11 bases unmatched. The CDR3 is made up of 17 amino acids. CDR1 and CDR2 from the germline V gene are MGHRA and YSYEKL. The CDR3 coding sequence is TGCGCCAGCAGCCAGCCGGGACAGGGGGCCGAGAAACGGGAGCTGTTTTTT. This gives the protein CASSQPGQGAEKRELFF.

This clonotype was found many times. The chain has TRBV5-1 and TRBJ2-5; tentative D call: TRBD1 (6 bases). V shed 0 bases and J shed 2 bases, with 8 bases lying between them. Per germline, CDR1 SGHRS and CDR2 YFSETQ. The CDR3 totals 14 residues. CDR3: CASSLVGQQETQYF. CDR3 nucleotides: TGCGCCAGCAGCTTGGTGGGACAACAAGAGACCCAGTACTTC.

This rearrangement joins TRBV3-1 to TRBJ2-1, with unresolved D. Germline V gene lookup returns CDR1 LGHDT and CDR2 YNNKEL (reference sequence). Trimming cost V 8 bases and J 3 bases, with 8 bases left between them. CDR3 length: 12 amino acids. Here the CDR3 reads CASGVSYNEQFF. The CDR3 nucleotides read TGTGCCAGCGGGGTGAGCTACAATGAGCAGTTCTTC.

The chain is built from TRBV6-1 and TRBJ2-5; TRBD2 agrees at 8 bases. Germline V gene data show CDR1 as MNHNS and CDR2 as SASEGT. CDR3 length: 14 amino acids. Germline trimming cut 6 bases from V and 3 bases from J; bases unmatched to any gene: 6. The CDR3 DNA is TGTGCCAGCAGATCCGGGACTAGTAAAGAGACCCAGTACTTC. This codes for CASRSGTSKETQYF.